This TCR beta chain was captured in a study of beta chain features in type 1 diabetes. Study in general: Investigators examined nearly 110,000,000 sorted cells across all samples. Study results and limitations: People with Type 1 diabetes carried modestly yet significantly shorter TCRB CDR3s in all four CD4+ subsets.

It was one heparinised blood draw, averaging around 120 mL, that each donor gave. Points on this clone: Its antigen is not known.

Expressed TCRB transcripts got sequenced, as all isolated RNA was reverse transcribed. The table came from immunoSEQ multiplex PCR; TCRdb's copy has only in-frame clones and leaves some out. The table has 250,000 to 350,000 clones, around an eighth seen once. This CDR3 comprises 16 residues. Germline values: CDR1 SGHAT, CDR2 FQNNGV. Trimming pared 2 bases from V and 0 bases from J, leaving 11 bases between. This TCR was recovered from a man aged 25 to 45 with type 1 diabetes. The chain combines TRBV11-2 with TRBJ2-1, with D maybe TRBD1 (5 bases). Sequenced input: naive CD4+ T cells from blood. CDR3 in DNA: TGTGCCAGCAGCTTATCAGGGTCGAGCTCCTACAATGAGCAGTTCTTC. Its protein is CASSLSGSSSYNEQFF.